The 23 T cell receptor beta chains listed next were all sequenced from one sample in a study of T cells after yellow fever vaccination. TCRdb processed the 5' RACE reads anew with MiXCR; each CDR3 protein has one entry. The sample lists some 600,000 distinct CDR3 sequences; roughly 12% were seen once. The sample consisted of PBMCs, taken on the day of the yellow fever booster vaccination. The receptors come from a young man who received the YFV17D yellow fever vaccine.

V gene TRBV20-1 combines with J gene TRBJ1-2; D is unclear. This CDR3 has 15 residues. Looked up from germline, CDR1 is DFQATT and CDR2 is SNEGSKA (reference sequence). The germline V and J ends were trimmed by 0 bases and 3 bases, with 14 bases remaining between them. The CDR3, as DNA: TGCAGTGCTAGAGATGTTGAGGGCCCCCACTATGGCTACACCTTC. This gives the protein CSARDVEGPHYGYTF.

This chain joins TRBV12-3 or TRBV12-4 and TRBJ2-1, with D possibly matching TRBD2 (5 bases). CDR3 length equals 11 residues. V gave up 7 bases and J gave up 6 bases, with 7 bases separating them. CDR3 in amino acids: CASKGGNEQFF. The CDR3 DNA reads TGTGCCAGCAAAGGAGGCAATGAGCAGTTCTTC.

J is TRBJ2-1 and V is TRBV5-4, with D maybe TRBD2 (6 bases). The CDR3 covers 13 residues. V lost 1 base to trimming and J lost 12 bases, with 14 bases between them. Germline CDR1 is SGHNT and CDR2 is YYREEE (reference sequence). The CDR3 bases are TGTGCCAGCAGCTTGCTCCCCAGGGAGGCGCAGTTCTTC. Its translation: CASSLLPREAQFF. The variable domain in full, with the rest retrieved from reference TRBV5-4 and TRBJ2-1, is ETGVTQSPTHLIKTRGQQVTLRCSSQSGHNTVSWYQQALGQGPQFIFQYYREEENGRGNFPPRFSGLQFPNYSSELNVNALELDDSALYLCASSLLPREAQFFGPGTRLTVL.

This clonotype was recorded at least ten times. The V gene is TRBV12-3 or TRBV12-4, the J gene TRBJ2-7; TRBD2 matches 7 bases. Trimming removed 5 bases from V and 5 bases from J; junction bases left unmatched: 12. This CDR3 contains 15 residues. The CDR3 region is CASSPLGREPNEQYF. The CDR3 DNA reads as TGTGCCAGCAGTCCTCTCGGGCGGGAGCCTAACGAGCAGTACTTC.

Only a few counts were recorded for this clonotype. The chain has TRBV6-1 and TRBJ1-4; 11 bases fit TRBD1. Germline lookup yields CDR1 MNHNS and CDR2 SASEGT. V was pared by 4 bases and J by 8 bases, with 6 bases of the junction left unmatched. The CDR3 runs 15 residues. The chain's CDR3 is CASSAWGQGDEKLFF. The CDR3 DNA sequence: TGTGCCAGCAGTGCCTGGGGACAGGGGGACGAAAAACTGTTTTTT.

Only a few counts were recorded for this clonotype. The rearrangement joins TRBV6-2 or TRBV6-3 to TRBJ1-1; D not resolved. Germline loops: CDR1 MNHEY, CDR2 SVGEGT. There are 13 residues in the CDR3. V was clipped by 2 bases and J by 3 bases, with 7 bases between them. CDR3 coding DNA: TGTGCCAGCAGTTACCGGGGTTACACTGAAGCTTTCTTT. It encodes CASSYRGYTEAFF.

This clonotype was observed a few times. The rearrangement joins TRBV7-2 to TRBJ2-7; no definite D call. Germline values: CDR1 SGHTA, CDR2 FQGNSA. V was trimmed by 5 bases and J by 0 bases, leaving 17 bases between them. The CDR3 extends over 16 amino acids. The CDR3 spells CASSQGPGRSSYEQYF. DNA of the CDR3: TGTGCCAGCAGCCAAGGGCCGGGCAGAAGCTCCTACGAGCAGTACTTC.

The chain couples TRBV20-1 to TRBJ1-1; D possibly corresponds to TRBD1 (6 bases). V lost 3 bases to trimming and J lost 7 bases, with 15 bases between them. The CDR3 loop spans 13 amino acids. Germline V gene sequence: CDR1 DFQATT, CDR2 SNEGSKA (reference sequence). The CDR3 bases are TGCAGTGCTAGGCCGACAGGTTCTGGTGAAGCTTTCTTT. Protein product: CSARPTGSGEAFF.

This clonotype has more than one count but fewer than ten. The rearrangement uses TRBV19 and TRBJ2-5; 8 bases are shared with TRBD2. V was clipped by 3 bases and J by 5 bases; unmatched bases: 11. CDR1 and CDR2 from the germline V gene are LNHDA and SQIVND (reference sequence). This CDR3 is 16 amino acids long. Written as DNA, the CDR3 is TGTGCCAGTAGTATGACCACCGGGACTAGAGTTGAGACCCAGTACTTC. Translated: CASSMTTGTRVETQYF.

Only a few counts were recorded for this clonotype. This chain connects TRBV12-5 to TRBJ2-1; D possibly matches TRBD1 or TRBD2 (5 bases each). The CDR3 contains 18 residues. Trimming stripped 0 bases from V and 3 bases from J, with 18 bases between. Germline loops: CDR1 LGHNT, CDR2 FRNRAP. The CDR3 nucleotides are TGTGCTAGTGGTTTGGTAATCGGGGCCCCTCCCGGCTACAATGAGCAGTTCTTC. It specifies CASGLVIGAPPGYNEQFF.

This clonotype was detected many times. The genes are TRBV7-6 and TRBJ2-3, with a possible D match to TRBD2 (5 bases). Germline assignment: CDR1 SGHVS and CDR2 FNYEAQ. The CDR3 is 14 amino acids. V gave up 0 bases and J gave up 5 bases, with 9 bases separating them. The CDR3 DNA reads as TGTGCCAGCAGCTTAGCGGGAGTTGGAGATACGCAGTATTTT. Its translation: CASSLAGVGDTQYF.

The rearrangement links TRBV12-3 or TRBV12-4 to TRBJ2-5, with D maybe TRBD1 (6 bases). The length of the CDR3 is 15 residues. V was cut by 2 bases and J by 5 bases, with 15 bases left in between. The CDR3 region has the DNA TGTGCCAGCAGTTTACCGTCTGGGGGCGCCGAGACCCAGTACTTC. Its translation: CASSLPSGGAETQYF.

This clonotype appeared many times. At one boundary the junction diverges from the germline segment, which might be a read error. The chain joins TRBV7-9 to TRBJ2-1, with 10 bases lining up with TRBD1. The CDR3 is 15 amino acids. CDR1 SEHNR and CDR2 FQNEAQ come from the germline V gene (reference sequence). The CDR3 coding sequence is TGCGCCAGCAGCCTTGGACAGGGGGCCTACAATGAGCAGTTCTTC. Translating it yields CASSLGQGAYNEQFF.

There are many counts of this clonotype. This chain links TRBV10-2 with TRBJ2-1; 9 bases match TRBD2. CDR1 is WSHSY and CDR2 is SAAADI in the germline V gene. V lost 2 bases to trimming and J lost 3 bases; unmatched junction nucleotides: 8. This CDR3 is 17 amino acids long. CDR3: CASSEPVGLAFYNEQFF. The CDR3 region has the DNA TGCGCCAGCAGTGAGCCAGTAGGACTAGCGTTCTACAATGAGCAGTTCTTC.

The sample holds a few counts of this clonotype. The chain carries TRBV9 and TRBJ2-5; D is possibly TRBD2 (5 bases). V was shortened by 0 bases and J by 5 bases, with 14 bases between the two germline ends. The CDR3 consists of 15 residues. Germline values: CDR1 SGDLS, CDR2 YYNGEE. The CDR3 DNA sequence: TGTGCCAGCAGCGTAGCGGGGTCCGAGTCGGAGACCCAGTACTTC. This translates into CASSVAGSESETQYF.

The V gene is TRBV6-6, the J gene TRBJ1-1; the D gene is possibly TRBD1 (5 bases). CDR3 length equals 13 residues. Trimming cost V 7 bases and J 5 bases, with 14 bases left between them. CDR1 and CDR2 (germline): MNHNY, SVGAGI (reference sequence). The CDR3 region is CASTLGEGTEAFF. CDR3 sequence (DNA): TGTGCCAGCACCCTGGGGGAGGGAACTGAAGCTTTCTTT.

The chain recombines TRBV7-6 with TRBJ2-5; no firm D call. The CDR3 sequence is 14 residues long. Trimming stripped 5 bases from V and 1 base from J, with 11 bases between. From germline, CDR1 is SGHVS and CDR2 FNYEAQ. The CDR3 sequence is CASSPRSFQETQYF. The DNA of the CDR3 is TGTGCCAGCAGCCCTAGGTCCTTCCAAGAGACCCAGTACTTC.

The chain joins TRBV6-5 to TRBJ2-7; 11 bases are a match to TRBD1. V was clipped by 4 bases and J by 9 bases; unmatched bases: 14. The CDR3 length is 16 residues. Germline V CDR1 and CDR2: MNHEY, SVGAGI. The CDR3 nucleotides are TGTGCCAGCAGTTTAACAACCCCAGGACAGGGGGCAGGGCAGTACTTC. It encodes CASSLTTPGQGAGQYF.

This clonotype occurred many times. The chain employs TRBV7-3 and TRBJ2-3; the match to TRBD1 covers 9 bases. CDR3 length: 15 amino acids. J lost 4 bases, V lost 1 base, and 3 bases had no gene match. Germline V lookup: CDR1 SGHTA, CDR2 FQGTGA. The CDR3, as DNA: TGTGCCAGCAGCTTAATCGGGACAGGGCCAGATACGCAGTATTTT. Translated, it gives CASSLIGTGPDTQYF.

This clonotype came up many times. The chain employs TRBV14 and TRBJ2-1, with TRBD2 as a possible D gene (5 bases). The germline CDR1 and CDR2 sequences are SGHDN and FVKESK. The CDR3 sequence is 14 residues long. Trimming pared 4 bases from V and 8 bases from J, leaving 15 bases between. The CDR3 sequence is CASSPVFPRDEQFF. In DNA form, the CDR3 reads TGTGCCAGCAGCCCAGTTTTCCCGCGGGATGAGCAGTTCTTC.

The chain uses TRBV9 and TRBJ2-2, with D unresolved. The V end lost 0 bases, the J end lost 3 bases, and 9 bases lay between the germline ends. Germline CDR1 is SGDLS and CDR2 is YYNGEE. The CDR3 contains 15 residues. Here the CDR3 DNA reads TGTGCCAGCAGCGTAGGTAGGCTGTACACCGGGGAGCTGTTTTTT. It codes for CASSVGRLYTGELFF.

This clonotype was seen many times. The chain links TRBV29-1 to TRBJ2-7; 9 nucleotides align to TRBD1. CDR1 SQVTM and CDR2 ANQGSEA come from the germline V gene. The V gene end was trimmed by 6 bases and the J gene end by 2 bases; junction bases not matched to a gene: 2. This CDR3 has 12 residues. The CDR3 region is CSVRQGAYEQYF. As DNA, the CDR3 is TGCAGCGTAAGACAGGGGGCCTACGAGCAGTACTTC.

The V and J genes are TRBV19 and TRBJ1-4, with 7 bases lining up with TRBD1. This CDR3 is 14 amino acids long. V was clipped by 5 bases and J by 5 bases; unmatched bases: 5. CDR1 is LNHDA and CDR2 is SQIVND in the germline V gene (reference sequence). CDR3 bases: TGTGCCAGTAGTGTACAGGGGAAAAATGAAAAACTGTTTTTT. It yields the protein CASSVQGKNEKLFF.